The next 14 T cell receptor beta chains were all read from a single sample in a study of identical twins. A single record per CDR3 protein comes from TCRdb applying MiXCR to the 5' RACE reads. The sample consists of roughly 290,000 distinct CDR3 sequences, just under 9.5% of them appearing once. These data also featured in a second study, about yellow fever vaccine responses in identical twins.

The sequenced sample was CD8+ T cells sorted from blood. These receptors were obtained from a woman under 30 in good health.

This clonotype was seen ten or more times. The chain carries TRBV27 and TRBJ2-1; 9 bases align to TRBD2. This CDR3 spans 18 amino acids. J lost 1 base, V lost 2 bases, and 9 bases had no gene match. CDR1 is MNHEY and CDR2 is SMNVEV in the germline V gene (reference sequence). In DNA form, the CDR3 reads TGTGCCAGCAGTTTAACTAGCGGGCAAAGCATATCCTACAATGAGCAGTTCTTC. Its translation: CASSLTSGQSISYNEQFF.

This clonotype was seen repeatedly, ten times or more. This CDR3 is CASSQDYPSKDRSRTGTDTQYF. The DNA for the CDR3 is TGCGCCAGCAGCCAAGATTATCCGTCTAAAGACAGGTCTCGAACTGGCACAGATACGCAGTATTTT. The rearrangement joins TRBV4-1 to TRBJ2-3; D may be TRBD1 (6 bases). Germline V gives CDR1 MGHRA, CDR2 YSYEKL. Trimming left V 0 bases short and J 1 base short, with 29 bases between. CDR3 length equals 22 residues.

This clonotype was detected only a few times. This rearrangement joins TRBV20-1 to TRBJ2-3; D is possibly TRBD1 (6 bases). The V end lost 2 bases, the J end lost 0 bases, and 12 bases lay between the germline ends. CDR1 and CDR2 (germline): DFQATT, SNEGSKA (reference sequence). The CDR3 is 15 amino acids. Here the CDR3 reads CSARNWDTSTDTQYF. The CDR3 DNA sequence: TGCAGTGCTAGAAACTGGGACACCAGCACAGATACGCAGTATTTT.

Ten or more counts support this clonotype. The DNA of the CDR3 is TGTGCCAGCAGCGTCGGGACTAGCGGGGGGGATGAGCAGTTCTTC. Amino acids: CASSVGTSGGDEQFF. This sequence joins TRBV9 and TRBJ2-1; 16 nucleotides align to TRBD2. The CDR3 totals 15 residues. Germline values: CDR1 SGDLS, CDR2 YYNGEE. The trim removed 2 bases at V and 8 bases at J, leaving 1 base unmatched. Full variable domain (missing parts from reference TRBV9 and TRBJ2-1): DSGVTQTPKHLITATGQRVTLRCSPRSGDLSVYWYQQSLDQGLQFLIQYYNGEERAKGNILERFSAQQFPDLHSELNLSSLELGDSALYFCASSVGTSGGDEQFFGPGTRLTVL.

The gene calls are TRBV19 and TRBJ2-1; 10 bases are shared with TRBD2. The CDR3 runs 15 residues. From germline, CDR1 is LNHDA and CDR2 SQIVND (reference sequence). V was pared by 3 bases and J by 7 bases, with 6 bases of the junction left unmatched. The CDR3 protein is CASSIGASGGNEQFF. The CDR3 bases are TGTGCCAGTAGTATCGGGGCTAGCGGGGGTAATGAGCAGTTCTTC. The variable domain in full, completed from reference TRBV19 and TRBJ2-1, reads DGGITQSPKYLFRKEGQNVTLSCEQNLNHDAMYWYRQDPGQGLRLIYYSQIVNDFQKGDIAEGYSVSREKKESFPLTVTSAQKNPTAFYLCASSIGASGGNEQFFGPGTRLTVL.

As to this clonotype: Possible read error: a much larger clone is one base away. The J gene is TRBJ2-1, the V gene TRBV5-1, with 12 bases lining up with TRBD2. V dropped 4 bases and J dropped 8; count of bases not matched to a gene: 7. Per germline, CDR1 SGHRS and CDR2 YFSETQ. This CDR3 has 15 amino acids. The chain's CDR3 is CASSETSGRYYEQFF. CDR3 nucleotides: TGCGCCAGCAGCGAAACTAGCGGGAGGTACTATGAGCAGTTCTTC. Looking up the rest from reference TRBV5-1 and TRBJ2-1 gives the full variable domain: KAGVTQTPRYLIKTRGQQVTLSCSPISGHRSVSWYQQTPGQGLQFLFEYFSETQRNKGNFPGRFSGRQFSNSRSEMNVSTLELGDSALYLCASSETSGRYYEQFFGPGTRLTVL.

The gene calls are TRBV7-9 and TRBJ2-7, with TRBD2 matching over 7 bases. The CDR3 runs 16 residues. With V trimmed by 5 bases and J by 5 bases, 15 bases remained unmatched. Germline V gives CDR1 SEHNR, CDR2 FQNEAQ (reference sequence). CDR3 protein: CASSGRAETSSNEQYF. The CDR3 DNA reads as TGTGCCAGCAGCGGAAGAGCTGAGACTAGCTCTAACGAGCAGTACTTC.

The chain couples TRBV7-9 to TRBJ2-1, with TRBD1 matching over 7 bases. The J segment lost 4 bases and the V segment lost 5 bases, leaving 11 bases of the junction unmatched. In germline, CDR1 is SEHNR, CDR2 FQNEAQ (reference sequence). The CDR3 is made up of 16 amino acids. DNA for the CDR3: TGTGCCAGCAGCCCGCTGAGGGGGCCTGCTTACAATGAGCAGTTCTTC. Protein: CASSPLRGPAYNEQFF. Full variable domain (missing parts from reference TRBV7-9 and TRBJ2-1): DTGVSQNPRHKITKRGQNVTFRCDPISEHNRLYWYRQTLGQGPEFLTYFQNEAQLEKSRLLSDRFSAERPKGSFSTLEIQRTEQGDSAMYLCASSPLRGPAYNEQFFGPGTRLTVL.

The chain links TRBV29-1 to TRBJ1-1; 9 nucleotides agree with TRBD1. V shed 6 bases, J shed 8 bases, and the junction held 16 bases outside the gene matches. Germline assignment: CDR1 SQVTM and CDR2 ANQGSEA. CDR3 size: 15 residues. In nucleotides, the CDR3 is TGCAGCGTAGTTGAATTTACAGGGGGCGCGGGGGAAGCTTTCTTT. Protein sequence: CSVVEFTGGAGEAFF.

This clonotype was counted a few times. V is TRBV6-9 and J is TRBJ1-4; 7 bases line up with TRBD1. The germline V gene has CDR1 MNHGY and CDR2 SVAAGI. V shed 6 bases and J 17 bases; nucleotides not matched to a gene: 18. CDR3 length: 14 residues. The CDR3 here is CASRTDRVGYDCFF. CDR3 coding DNA: TGTGCCAGCAGGACAGACAGGGTCGGGTATGACTGTTTTTTT.

This clonotype was recorded a few times. The chain couples TRBV7-8 to TRBJ1-1, with 7 bases matching TRBD1. This CDR3 spans 14 amino acids. Germline values: CDR1 SGHVS, CDR2 FQNEAQ. V shed 5 bases and J 2 bases; nucleotides not matched to a gene: 5. Here the CDR3 reads CASSPGGQNTEAFF. The CDR3 DNA follows: TGTGCCAGCAGCCCAGGGGGTCAAAACACTGAAGCTTTCTTT. Combining the CDR3 with reference TRBV7-8 and TRBJ1-1 gives the whole variable domain GAGVSQSPRYKVAKRGQDVALRCDPISGHVSLFWYQQALGQGPEFLTYFQNEAQLDKSGLPSDRFFAERPEGSVSTLKIQRTQQEDSAVYLCASSPGGQNTEAFFGQGTRLTVV.

The genes are TRBV20-1 and TRBJ2-6; D perhaps matches TRBD1 (6 bases). The CDR3 is made up of 17 amino acids. Germline V gene lookup returns CDR1 DFQATT and CDR2 SNEGSKA (reference sequence). Trimming cost V 5 bases and J 0 bases, with 17 bases left between them. In DNA, the CDR3 is TGCAGTGCTTTCCGGTACAGGGTGTTCTCTGGGGCCAACGTCCTGACTTTC. It is translated as CSAFRYRVFSGANVLTF.

This clonotype was counted many times. The gene calls are TRBV28 and TRBJ2-1; 11 nucleotides align to TRBD2. Per the germline V gene, CDR1 is MDHEN and CDR2 is SYDVKM. CDR3 size: 17 residues. The J segment lost 9 bases and the V segment lost 4 bases, leaving 14 bases of the junction unmatched. The CDR3 is CASSSIAGGPKGGEQFF. In DNA form, the CDR3 reads TGTGCCAGCAGTTCAATAGCGGGAGGGCCGAAAGGAGGTGAGCAGTTCTTC.

The sample holds many counts of this clonotype. This chain connects TRBV15 to TRBJ2-6; D ambiguous. Germline V gives CDR1 LNHNV, CDR2 YYDKDF (reference sequence). The CDR3 has 16 amino acids. V gave up 0 bases and J gave up 1 base, with 7 bases separating them. This chain's CDR3 is CATSRDLGSGANVLTF. The DNA for the CDR3 is TGTGCCACCAGCAGAGATTTGGGATCTGGGGCCAACGTCCTGACTTTC.